These 27 T cell receptor beta chains originate from one sample sequenced in a study of blood T cell repertoires in COVID-19. This table comes from immunoSEQ multiplex PCR, and its TCRdb copy is limited to in-frame clones, with some not included. The sample lists fewer than 200,000 clones; 75% to 95% were seen once. The sequenced sample was peripheral blood. These receptor sequences come from a man in his fifties with acute or convalescent COVID-19.

The rearrangement links TRBV6-2 or TRBV6-3 to TRBJ2-6; a weak D match, TRBD2 (5 bases). Trimming removed 7 bases from V and 0 bases from J, with 10 bases in between. The germline V gene encodes CDR1 MNHEY and CDR2 SVGEGT. The CDR3 consists of 15 residues. This CDR3 reads CASNPAGSGANVLTF. CDR3 DNA: TGTGCCAGCAACCCGGCGGGCTCTGGGGCCAACGTCCTGACTTTC.

With regard to this clone: Germline and junction disagree at one end, which may indicate a read error. The chain recombines TRBV18 with TRBJ2-5; 8 bases line up with TRBD2. Germline CDR1 reads KGHSH; CDR2 reads LQKENI. The length of the CDR3 is 14 residues. In nucleotides, the CDR3 is TGTGCCAGCGCACCGGGACTAGGCGCGGAGACCCAGTACTTC. It yields the protein CASAPGLGAETQYF.

This clone was seen just once. V is TRBV4-1 and J is TRBJ2-1; TRBD2 agrees at 9 bases. This CDR3 has 15 residues. V shed 7 bases and J 7 bases; nucleotides not matched to a gene: 11. CDR1 and CDR2 from the germline V gene are MGHRA and YSYEKL. The DNA for the CDR3 is TGCGCCAGCAACCCCCTGGCGGGAGGGAGGAATGAGCAGTTCTTC. Translating it yields CASNPLAGGRNEQFF.

The rearrangement joins TRBV5-1 to TRBJ1-1; D unresolved. From germline, CDR1 is SGHRS and CDR2 YFSETQ. The CDR3 is 17 amino acids. The V and J ends lost 5 bases and 4 bases respectively, with 24 bases between them. The CDR3 coding sequence is TGCGCCAGCAGAAACCTTGTCCGAGGGCGCGTAAGCACTGAAGCTTTCTTT. As protein: CASRNLVRGRVSTEAFF.

The CDR3 is CASSSGVGPRVRGSYEQYF. CDR3 coding DNA: TGTGCCAGCAGCAGTGGGGTCGGGCCTCGAGTTCGGGGCTCCTACGAGCAGTACTTC. The rearrangement links TRBV21-1 to TRBJ2-7; TRBD2, the table's D call, was not compared with the DNA. TRBV21-1 counts as a pseudogene. The CDR3 has 19 amino acids.

A word on this clone: A read error may produce the germline difference seen at one junction end. The chain joins TRBV7-7 to TRBJ2-3, with 7 bases matching TRBD2. The CDR3 has 15 amino acids. In germline, CDR1 is SSHAT, CDR2 FNYEAQ (reference sequence). CDR3 coding DNA: TGTGCTAGCAGCTCACTAGCGAGTGGGGCAGATACGCAGTATTTT. Its translation is CASSSLASGADTQYF.

This CDR3 reads CASSSPGEGWAEAFF. The DNA for the CDR3 is TGTGCCAGCAGTTCCCCGGGGGAGGGGTGGGCTGAAGCTTTCTTT. This chain connects TRBV6-5 to TRBJ1-1; maybe TRBD1 (5 bases). This CDR3 has 15 amino acids. Germline lookup yields CDR1 MNHEY and CDR2 SVGAGI. Between the trimmed V and J ends, which lost 4 bases and 6 bases, there was a span of 18 bases.

This chain joins TRBV20-1 and TRBJ1-5; TRBD1 might be the D (6 bases). Germline CDR1 reads DFQATT; CDR2 reads SNEGSKA (reference sequence). V gave up 3 bases and J gave up 2 bases, with 11 bases separating them. The CDR3 is 14 residues long. This chain's CDR3 is CSASGGGGNQPQHF. The CDR3 bases are TGCAGTGCTAGTGGGGGCGGTGGCAATCAGCCCCAGCATTTT.

The chain joins TRBV29-1 to TRBJ1-4, with a weak D call TRBD1 (5 bases). Germline V gives CDR1 SQVTM, CDR2 ANQGSEA. This CDR3 is 13 amino acids long. V dropped 5 bases and J dropped 6 bases, with 13 bases sitting between them. This chain's CDR3 is CSVRQRQDEKLFF. CDR3 in DNA: TGCAGCGTTAGACAGCGCCAAGATGAAAAACTGTTTTTT.

The CDR3 DNA sequence: TGTGCCAGCAGCCGACAGGGTTTGGGTGAGACCCAGTACTTC. It encodes CASSRQGLGETQYF. V and J are TRBV7-3 and TRBJ2-5; 7 positions match TRBD1. Germline V gene sequence: CDR1 SGHTA, CDR2 FQGTGA. V lost 5 bases, J lost 5 bases, and 8 bases stayed unmatched. This CDR3 region has 14 residues.

The V call is TRBV28, the J call TRBJ2-1, with TRBD2 matching over 10 bases. Germline loops: CDR1 MDHEN, CDR2 SYDVKM. There are 16 residues in the CDR3. V dropped 2 bases and J dropped 4; count of bases not matched to a gene: 5. CDR3 sequence (DNA): TGTGCCAGCAGTTTAGGCCTTAGCGGGAGGTACAATGAGCAGTTCTTC. Its translation: CASSLGLSGRYNEQFF.

The chain combines TRBV6-1 with TRBJ2-3; D call uncertain. CDR1 and CDR2 from the germline V gene are MNHNS and SASEGT. Between the trimmed V and J ends, which lost 3 bases and 4 bases, there was a span of 5 bases. There are 12 residues in the CDR3. The DNA for the CDR3 is TGTGCCAGCAGTGATAATGCAGATACGCAGTATTTT. It encodes CASSDNADTQYF.

The V and J genes are TRBV24-1 and TRBJ2-3, with 8 bases fitting TRBD1. Germline V gene sequence: CDR1 KGHDR, CDR2 SFDVKD. Losses at the gene ends were 4 bases for V and 1 base for J; bases not matched to a gene: 3. This CDR3 region has 15 residues. CDR3 sequence: CATSDLTGGTDTQYF. The CDR3 DNA reads as TGTGCCACCAGTGACCTGACAGGGGGCACAGATACGCAGTATTTT.

The gene calls are TRBV29-1 and TRBJ2-5; D perhaps matches TRBD1 (6 bases). The germline V and J ends were trimmed by 5 bases and 1 base, with 20 bases remaining between them. The germline V gene encodes CDR1 SQVTM and CDR2 ANQGSEA. The CDR3 spans 16 residues. The CDR3 sequence: CSVKPLRTEAQETQYF. Here the CDR3 DNA reads TGCAGCGTTAAACCGTTAAGGACAGAAGCCCAAGAGACCCAGTACTTC.

This clone was seen only once. The V gene is TRBV13, the J gene TRBJ2-7; a possible D gene is TRBD1 (6 bases). Trimming pared 5 bases from V and 2 bases from J, leaving 13 bases between. The CDR3 is made up of 14 amino acids. CDR1 is PRHDT, CDR2 FYEKMQ, per germline (reference sequence). The CDR3 DNA reads as TGTGCCAGCAGCCCCTGGACAGAGACCTACGAGCAGTACTTC. As protein: CASSPWTETYEQYF.

CDR3 protein: CASSFPRRGENTEAFF. CDR3 coding DNA: TGTGCCAGCAGCTTCCCGCGGAGGGGCGAGAACACTGAAGCTTTCTTT. V and J are TRBV11-2 and TRBJ1-1; TRBD1 is a possible D gene (5 bases). The CDR3 contains 16 residues. Per the germline V gene, CDR1 is SGHAT and CDR2 is FQNNGV. Trimming pared 3 bases from V and 1 base from J, leaving 15 bases between.

The rearrangement links TRBV18 to TRBJ1-1; D is ambiguous. Germline CDR1 is KGHSH and CDR2 is LQKENI. The CDR3 covers 13 residues. Trimming pared 3 bases from V and 6 bases from J, leaving 11 bases between. CDR3 DNA sequence: TGTGCCAGCTCACCCTACACGGGGTCTGAAGCTTTCTTT. This gives the protein CASSPYTGSEAFF. The full variable domain, in which reference TRBV18 and TRBJ1-1 provide the parts outside the CDR3, is NAGVMQNPRHLVRRRGQEARLRCSPMKGHSHVYWYRQLPEEGLKFMVYLQKENIIDESGMPKERFSAEFPKEGPSILRIQQVVRGDSAAYFCASSPYTGSEAFFGQGTRLTVV.

The chain combines TRBV5-1 with TRBJ1-4; D may be TRBD1 (5 bases). Germline-derived CDR1 and CDR2 are SGHRS and YFSETQ. Trimming stripped 0 bases from V and 6 bases from J, with 15 bases between. The CDR3 has 16 residues. The CDR3 here is CASSLAVGLGDEKLFF. The CDR3 DNA follows: TGCGCCAGCAGCTTGGCGGTAGGGCTAGGGGATGAAAAACTGTTTTTT. Filled out from reference TRBV5-1 and TRBJ1-4, the complete variable domain reads KAGVTQTPRYLIKTRGQQVTLSCSPISGHRSVSWYQQTPGQGLQFLFEYFSETQRNKGNFPGRFSGRQFSNSRSEMNVSTLELGDSALYLCASSLAVGLGDEKLFFGSGTQLSVL.

The chain recombines TRBV7-3 with TRBJ2-3; D may be TRBD2 (6 bases). The CDR3 runs to 15 residues. The germline V gene encodes CDR1 SGHTA and CDR2 FQGTGA. V was shortened by 2 bases and J by 4 bases, with 13 bases between the two germline ends. The DNA of the CDR3 is TGTGCCAGCAGCTTAGGTAACGGGAGATCAGATACGCAGTATTTT. The encoded protein is CASSLGNGRSDTQYF.

V gene TRBV12-3 or TRBV12-4 combines with J gene TRBJ1-1; possibly TRBD1 for D (5 bases). The CDR3 is 13 residues long. Trimming stripped 3 bases from V and 7 bases from J, with 12 bases between. This chain's CDR3 is CASSLGITGEAFF. Here the CDR3 DNA reads TGTGCCAGCAGTTTGGGGATCACAGGTGAAGCTTTCTTT.

This clone was counted once. The chain is built from TRBV9 and TRBJ2-3, with 12 bases identical to TRBD1. The CDR3 extends over 16 amino acids. In germline, CDR1 is SGDLS, CDR2 YYNGEE. V lost 1 base and J lost 6; bases outside the gene matches: 6. The CDR3 sequence is CASSVMGQGALDTQYF. The CDR3 nucleotides are TGTGCCAGCAGCGTAATGGGACAGGGGGCTCTCGATACGCAGTATTTT. The full variable domain, rest sourced from reference TRBV9 and TRBJ2-3, is DSGVTQTPKHLITATGQRVTLRCSPRSGDLSVYWYQQSLDQGLQFLIQYYNGEERAKGNILERFSAQQFPDLHSELNLSSLELGDSALYFCASSVMGQGALDTQYFGPGTRLTVL.

The chain carries TRBV7-2 and TRBJ2-5, with D maybe TRBD1 (5 bases). This CDR3 is 15 amino acids long. V was cut by 2 bases and J by 5 bases, with 15 bases left in between. The germline V gene has CDR1 SGHTA and CDR2 FQGNSA. The CDR3 region has the DNA TGTGCCAGCAGCTTATTAGGACAAGGCCGGGAGACCCAGTACTTC. Protein sequence: CASSLLGQGRETQYF.

Here the CDR3 reads CASSPRRDRGPGYTF. The CDR3 nucleotides are TGTGCCAGCAGTCCACGACGCGACAGGGGCCCTGGCTACACCTTC. The chain links TRBV6-5 to TRBJ1-2; 8 bases align to TRBD1. Trimming took 5 bases from V and 7 from J; bases not matched to a gene: 12. Germline loops: CDR1 MNHEY, CDR2 SVGAGI. The CDR3 is 15 residues long.

This chain connects TRBV30 to TRBJ2-3, with D perhaps TRBD2 (5 bases). The CDR3 is 15 residues long. The germline CDR1 and CDR2 sequences are GTSNPN and SVGIG (reference sequence). Trimming stripped 0 bases from V and 0 bases from J, with 10 bases between. CDR3 DNA sequence: TGTGCCTGGAGTGTGAGGGTGGGAAGCACAGATACGCAGTATTTT. Translated, it gives CAWSVRVGSTDTQYF. The variable domain in full, completed from reference TRBV30 and TRBJ2-3, reads SQTIHQWPATLVQPVGSPLSLECTVEGTSNPNLYWYRQAAGRGLQLLFYSVGIGQISSEVPQNLSASRPQDRQFILSSKKLLLSDSGFYLCAWSVRVGSTDTQYFGPGTRLTVL.

V gene TRBV10-1 combines with J gene TRBJ2-7; TRBD2 is a possible D gene (5 bases). Germline V gives CDR1 WNHNN, CDR2 SYGVQD (reference sequence). The CDR3 extends over 13 amino acids. Trimming cost V 2 bases and J 1 base, with 6 bases left between them. DNA of the CDR3: TGCGCCAGCAGTGAGGGACTGTCCTACGAGCAGTACTTC. Protein sequence: CASSEGLSYEQYF.

This CDR3 reads CASSMGLAMSAGEQFF. The CDR3 DNA reads as TGTGCCAGCAGTATGGGACTAGCGATGAGTGCGGGTGAGCAGTTCTTC. This chain connects TRBV27 to TRBJ2-1; 10 bases are shared with TRBD2. The CDR3 covers 16 residues. The germline gives CDR1 MNHEY, CDR2 SMNVEV (reference sequence). With 5 bases clipped from V and 9 bases from J, the junction kept 13 bases outside the gene matches.

The genes are TRBV3-1 (or the pseudogene TRBV3-2) and TRBJ2-1; 16 nucleotides line up with TRBD2. Germline V lookup: CDR1 LGHDT, CDR2 YNNKEL (reference sequence). The trim removed 6 bases at V and 7 bases at J, leaving 6 bases unmatched. The length of the CDR3 is 16 residues. The CDR3 region has the DNA TGTGCCAGCAGAGGGACTAGCGGGAGGGCCCGGAATGAGCAGTTCTTC. Translating it yields CASRGTSGRARNEQFF.